The text below deals with one T cell receptor beta chain. Per the study methods: Using reference gene primer amplification, nucleated cell counts were estimated. Assay: immunoSEQ multiplex PCR; the TCRdb copy retains only in-frame clones and omits some. The V and J calls and clone size were taken over from that table, and D and trimming were inferred from the DNA. The sample yields 150,000 to 250,000 clones, 94% seen once. This CDR3 comprises 15 residues. CDR1 and CDR2 (germline): SEHNR, FQNEAQ (reference sequence). V was shortened by 2 bases and J by 4 bases, with 11 bases between the two germline ends. The data were taken from a study of blood T cell repertoires in COVID-19. Study-level background: Sources were T cells, B-cell-depleted T cells, or PBMCs; the material itself was cDNA or gDNA.

Patients from Seattle were sampled longitudinally, starting during active infection. Input material: peripheral blood. V and J are TRBV7-9 and TRBJ1-4; D is perhaps TRBD1 (5 bases). The clonotype was recovered from a man aged 25 to 45 with COVID-19, enrolled during active disease. The CDR3 nucleotides read TGTGCCAGCAGCTTAAGGGAGGGGCTTAATGAAAAACTGTTTTTT. Its translation is CASSLREGLNEKLFF.